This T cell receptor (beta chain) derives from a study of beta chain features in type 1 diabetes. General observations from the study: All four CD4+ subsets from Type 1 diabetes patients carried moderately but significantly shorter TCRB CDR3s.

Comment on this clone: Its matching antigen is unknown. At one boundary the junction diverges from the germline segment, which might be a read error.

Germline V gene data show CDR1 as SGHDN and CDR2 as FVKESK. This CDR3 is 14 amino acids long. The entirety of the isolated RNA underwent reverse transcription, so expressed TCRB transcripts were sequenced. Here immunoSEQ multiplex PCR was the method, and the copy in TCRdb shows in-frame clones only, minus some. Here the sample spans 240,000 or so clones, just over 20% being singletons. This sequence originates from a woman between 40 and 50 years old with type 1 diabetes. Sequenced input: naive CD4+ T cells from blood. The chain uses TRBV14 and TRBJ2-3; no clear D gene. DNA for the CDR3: TGTGCCAGCAGCCGAGACCTCGACACATATACGCAGTATTTT. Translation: CASSRDLDTYTQYF.